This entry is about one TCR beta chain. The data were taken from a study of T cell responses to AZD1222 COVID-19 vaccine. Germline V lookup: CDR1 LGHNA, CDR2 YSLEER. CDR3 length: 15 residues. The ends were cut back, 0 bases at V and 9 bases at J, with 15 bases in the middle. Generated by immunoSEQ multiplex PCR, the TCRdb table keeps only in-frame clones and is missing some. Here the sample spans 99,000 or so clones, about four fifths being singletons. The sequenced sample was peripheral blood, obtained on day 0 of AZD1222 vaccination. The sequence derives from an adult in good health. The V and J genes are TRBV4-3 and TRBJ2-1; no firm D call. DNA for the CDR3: TGCGCCAGCAGCCAAGATCTAACGGTATCGGGTGAGCAGTTCTTC. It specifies CASSQDLTVSGEQFF.